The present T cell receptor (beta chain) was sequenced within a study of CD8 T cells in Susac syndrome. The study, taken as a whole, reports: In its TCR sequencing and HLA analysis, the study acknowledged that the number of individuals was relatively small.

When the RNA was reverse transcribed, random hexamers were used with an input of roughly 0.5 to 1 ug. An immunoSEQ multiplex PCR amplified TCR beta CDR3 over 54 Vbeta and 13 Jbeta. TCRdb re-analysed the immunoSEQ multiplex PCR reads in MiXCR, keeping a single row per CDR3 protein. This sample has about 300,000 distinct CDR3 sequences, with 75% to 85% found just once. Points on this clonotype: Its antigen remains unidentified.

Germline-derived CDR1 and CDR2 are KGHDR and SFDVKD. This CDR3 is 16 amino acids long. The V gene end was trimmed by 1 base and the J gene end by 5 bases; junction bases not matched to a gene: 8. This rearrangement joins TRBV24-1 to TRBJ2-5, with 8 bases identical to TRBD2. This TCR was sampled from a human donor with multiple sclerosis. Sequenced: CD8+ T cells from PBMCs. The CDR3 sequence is CATSDFDSGKMETQYF. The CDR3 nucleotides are TGTGCCACCAGTGATTTTGATAGCGGGAAGATGGAGACCCAGTACTTC.